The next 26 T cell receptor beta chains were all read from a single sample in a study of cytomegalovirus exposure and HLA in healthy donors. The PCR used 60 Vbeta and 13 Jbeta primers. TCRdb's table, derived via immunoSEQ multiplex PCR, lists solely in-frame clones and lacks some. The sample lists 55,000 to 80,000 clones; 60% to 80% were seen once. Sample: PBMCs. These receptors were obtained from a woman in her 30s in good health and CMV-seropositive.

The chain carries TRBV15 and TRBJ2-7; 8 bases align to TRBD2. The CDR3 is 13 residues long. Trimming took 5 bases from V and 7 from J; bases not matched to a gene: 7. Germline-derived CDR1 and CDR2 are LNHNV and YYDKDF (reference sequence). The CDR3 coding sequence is TGTGCCACCAGCGTAGGACTAGCTGGTGAGCAGTACTTC. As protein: CATSVGLAGEQYF.

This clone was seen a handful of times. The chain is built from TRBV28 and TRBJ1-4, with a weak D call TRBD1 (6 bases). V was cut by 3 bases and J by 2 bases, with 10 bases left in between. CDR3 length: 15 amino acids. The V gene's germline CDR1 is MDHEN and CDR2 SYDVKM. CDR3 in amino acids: CASSFLQGTNEKLFF. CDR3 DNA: TGTGCCAGCAGTTTTTTGCAGGGGACTAATGAAAAACTGTTTTTT. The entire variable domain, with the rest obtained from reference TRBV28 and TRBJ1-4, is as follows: DVKVTQSSRYLVKRTGEKVFLECVQDMDHENMFWYRQDPGLGLRLIYFSYDVKMKEKGDIPEGYSVSREKKERFSLILESASTNQTSMYLCASSFLQGTNEKLFFGSGTQLSVL.

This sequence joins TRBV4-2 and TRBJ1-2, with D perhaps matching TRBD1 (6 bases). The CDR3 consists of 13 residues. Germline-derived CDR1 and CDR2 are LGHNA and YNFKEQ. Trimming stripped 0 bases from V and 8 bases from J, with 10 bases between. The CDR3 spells CASSQDGDRGYTF. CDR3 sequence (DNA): TGTGCCAGCAGCCAAGATGGAGACAGGGGCTACACCTTC.

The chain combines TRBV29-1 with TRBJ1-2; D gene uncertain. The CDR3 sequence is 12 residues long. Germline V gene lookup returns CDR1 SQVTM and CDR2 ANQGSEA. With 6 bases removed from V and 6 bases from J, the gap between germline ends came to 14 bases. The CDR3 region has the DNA TGCAGCGTCCGCACGCCGGTACATGGCTACACCTTC. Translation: CSVRTPVHGYTF.

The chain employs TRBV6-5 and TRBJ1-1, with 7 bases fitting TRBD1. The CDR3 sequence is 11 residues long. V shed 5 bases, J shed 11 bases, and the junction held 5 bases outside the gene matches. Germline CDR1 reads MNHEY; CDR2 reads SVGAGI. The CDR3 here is CASSQGTDAFF. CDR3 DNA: TGTGCCAGCAGTCAAGGGACAGATGCTTTCTTT.

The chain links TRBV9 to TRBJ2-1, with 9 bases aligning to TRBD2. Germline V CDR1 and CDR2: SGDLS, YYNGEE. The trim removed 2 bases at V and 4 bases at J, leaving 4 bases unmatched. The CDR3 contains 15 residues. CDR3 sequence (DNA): TGTGCCAGCAGCGTGACTAGCGGATCGTACAATGAGCAGTTCTTC. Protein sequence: CASSVTSGSYNEQFF.

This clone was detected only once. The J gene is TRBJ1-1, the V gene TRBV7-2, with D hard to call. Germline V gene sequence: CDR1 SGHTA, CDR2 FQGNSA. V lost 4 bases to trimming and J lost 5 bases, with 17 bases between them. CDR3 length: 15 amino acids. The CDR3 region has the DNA TGTGCCAGCAGCTCCCGTTCGGAGACGGGGACTGAAGCTTTCTTT. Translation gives CASSSRSETGTEAFF.

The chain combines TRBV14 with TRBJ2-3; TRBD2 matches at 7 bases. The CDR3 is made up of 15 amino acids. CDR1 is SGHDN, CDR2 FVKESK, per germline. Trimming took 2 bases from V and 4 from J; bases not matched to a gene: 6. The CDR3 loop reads CASSQLGRSADTQYF. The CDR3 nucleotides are TGTGCCAGCAGCCAACTCGGGAGGTCGGCAGATACGCAGTATTTT.

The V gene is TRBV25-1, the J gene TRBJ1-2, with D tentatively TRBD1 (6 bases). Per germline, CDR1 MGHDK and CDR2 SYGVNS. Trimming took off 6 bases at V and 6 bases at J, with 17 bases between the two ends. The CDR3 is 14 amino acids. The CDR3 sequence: CASRGGARQNGYTF. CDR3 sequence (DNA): TGTGCCAGCAGGGGGGGGGCACGGCAGAATGGCTACACCTTC.

In DNA form, the CDR3 reads TGTGCCAGCAGTTTAGCGGGGGCACCTTGGGAGACCCAGTACTTC. Its translation: CASSLAGAPWETQYF. The chain carries TRBV28 and TRBJ2-5; TRBD2 is a possible D gene (7 bases). The germline CDR1 and CDR2 sequences are MDHEN and SYDVKM. This CDR3 has 15 amino acids. Trimming took 2 bases from V and 5 from J, leaving 15 bases between them. Using reference TRBV28 and TRBJ2-5 for the parts outside the CDR3, the full variable domain is DVKVTQSSRYLVKRTGEKVFLECVQDMDHENMFWYRQDPGLGLRLIYFSYDVKMKEKGDIPEGYSVSREKKERFSLILESASTNQTSMYLCASSLAGAPWETQYFGPGTRLLVL.

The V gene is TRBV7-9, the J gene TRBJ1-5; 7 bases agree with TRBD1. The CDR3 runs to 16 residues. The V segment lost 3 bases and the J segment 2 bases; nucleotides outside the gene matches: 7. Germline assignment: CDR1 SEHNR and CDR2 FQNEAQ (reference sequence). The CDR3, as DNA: TGTGCCAGCAGCTTCCTTACAGGGGATGGCAATCAGCCCCAGCATTTT. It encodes CASSFLTGDGNQPQHF.

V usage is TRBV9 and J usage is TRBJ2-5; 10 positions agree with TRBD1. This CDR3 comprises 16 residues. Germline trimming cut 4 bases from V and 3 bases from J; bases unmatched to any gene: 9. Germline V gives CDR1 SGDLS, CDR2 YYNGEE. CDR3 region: CASSLRTGGVEETQYF. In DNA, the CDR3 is TGTGCCAGCAGCTTACGGACAGGGGGGGTTGAAGAGACCCAGTACTTC.

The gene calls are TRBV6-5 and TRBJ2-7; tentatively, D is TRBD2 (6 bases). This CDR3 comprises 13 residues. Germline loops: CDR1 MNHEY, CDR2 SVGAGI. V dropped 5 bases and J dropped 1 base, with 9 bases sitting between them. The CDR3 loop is CASSRDLSYEQYF. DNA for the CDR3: TGTGCCAGCAGTAGGGACTTGTCCTACGAGCAGTACTTC.

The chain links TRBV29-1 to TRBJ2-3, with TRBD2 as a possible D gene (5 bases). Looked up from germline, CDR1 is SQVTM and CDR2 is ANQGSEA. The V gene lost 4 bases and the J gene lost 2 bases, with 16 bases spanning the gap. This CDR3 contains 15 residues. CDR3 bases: TGCAGCGTTGTTGTGGACTCCCAACCCACAGATACGCAGTATTTT. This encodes CSVVVDSQPTDTQYF.

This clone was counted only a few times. The CDR3 loop reads CASSIRSGQPNTEAFF. The DNA for the CDR3 is TGTGCCAGTAGTATAAGATCTGGACAACCGAACACTGAAGCTTTCTTT. The rearrangement links TRBV19 to TRBJ1-1; D might be TRBD1 (5 bases). The CDR3 length is 16 residues. The V end lost 2 bases, the J end lost 1 base, and 14 bases lay between the germline ends. CDR1 LNHDA and CDR2 SQIVND come from the germline V gene (reference sequence).

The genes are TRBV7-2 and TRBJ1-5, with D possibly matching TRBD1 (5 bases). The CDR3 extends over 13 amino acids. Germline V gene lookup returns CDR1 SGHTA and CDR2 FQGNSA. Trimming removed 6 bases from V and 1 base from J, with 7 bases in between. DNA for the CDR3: TGTGCCAGCAGTCGGGGGAGCAATCAGCCCCAGCATTTT. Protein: CASSRGSNQPQHF.

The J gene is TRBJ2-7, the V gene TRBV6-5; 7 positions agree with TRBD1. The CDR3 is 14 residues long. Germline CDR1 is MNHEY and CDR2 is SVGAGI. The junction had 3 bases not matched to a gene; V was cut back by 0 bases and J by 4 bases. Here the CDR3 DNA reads TGTGCCAGCAGTTACTCAGGCAGGGGGTACGAGCAGTACTTC. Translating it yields CASSYSGRGYEQYF.

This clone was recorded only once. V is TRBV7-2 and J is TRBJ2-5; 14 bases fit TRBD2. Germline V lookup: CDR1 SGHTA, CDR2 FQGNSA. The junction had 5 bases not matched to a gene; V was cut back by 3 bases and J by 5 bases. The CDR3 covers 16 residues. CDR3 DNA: TGTGCCAGCAGCTTTGGACTAGCGGGAGGAACGGAGACCCAGTACTTC. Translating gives CASSFGLAGGTETQYF.

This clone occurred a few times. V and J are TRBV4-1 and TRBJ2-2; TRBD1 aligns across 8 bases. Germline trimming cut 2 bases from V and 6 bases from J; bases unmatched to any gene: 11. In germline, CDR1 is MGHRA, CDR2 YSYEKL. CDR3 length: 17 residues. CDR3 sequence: CASSQSLGQGAAGELFF. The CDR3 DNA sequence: TGCGCCAGCAGCCAATCATTGGGGCAGGGGGCGGCCGGGGAGCTGTTTTTT.

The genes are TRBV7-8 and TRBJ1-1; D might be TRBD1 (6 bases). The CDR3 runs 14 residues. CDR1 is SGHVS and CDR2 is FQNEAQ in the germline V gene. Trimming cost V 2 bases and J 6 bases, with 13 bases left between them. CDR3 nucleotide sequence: TGTGCCAGCAGCTTAATAACAACAGGGCCTGAAGCTTTCTTT. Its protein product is CASSLITTGPEAFF. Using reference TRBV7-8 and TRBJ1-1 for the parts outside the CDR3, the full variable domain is GAGVSQSPRYKVAKRGQDVALRCDPISGHVSLFWYQQALGQGPEFLTYFQNEAQLDKSGLPSDRFFAERPEGSVSTLKIQRTQQEDSAVYLCASSLITTGPEAFFGQGTRLTVV.

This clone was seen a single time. The CDR3 sequence is CASSPGLAGVYEQYF. CDR3 bases: TGTGCCAGCAGTCCGGGACTAGCGGGGGTCTACGAGCAGTACTTC. The J gene is TRBJ2-7, the V gene TRBV28, with 14 nucleotides matching TRBD2. This CDR3 comprises 15 residues. Losses at the gene ends were 5 bases for V and 3 bases for J; bases not matched to a gene: 3. Germline V gene lookup returns CDR1 MDHEN and CDR2 SYDVKM.

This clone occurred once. The CDR3 DNA reads TGTGCCAGCAGTTACCGGGTAGGGAGGGGGAACACTGAAGCTTTCTTT. It codes for CASSYRVGRGNTEAFF. The V call is TRBV6-5, the J call TRBJ1-1; tentative D call: TRBD1 (5 bases). This CDR3 has 16 residues. Germline-derived CDR1 and CDR2 are MNHEY and SVGAGI. V was trimmed by 2 bases and J by 1 base, leaving 14 bases between them.

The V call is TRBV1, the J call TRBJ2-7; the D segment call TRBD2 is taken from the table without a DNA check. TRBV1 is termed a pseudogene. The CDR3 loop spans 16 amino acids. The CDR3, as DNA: TGCACCAGCAGCCAAGACCCTAGAGGGAGGGACTACGAGCAGTACTTC. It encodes CTSSQDPRGRDYEQYF.

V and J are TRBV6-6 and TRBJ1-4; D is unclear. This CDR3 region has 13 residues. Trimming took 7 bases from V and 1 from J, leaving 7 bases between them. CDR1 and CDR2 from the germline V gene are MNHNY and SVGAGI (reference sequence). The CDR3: CASKGGTNEKLFF. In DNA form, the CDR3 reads TGTGCCAGCAAGGGAGGAACTAATGAAAAACTGTTTTTT.

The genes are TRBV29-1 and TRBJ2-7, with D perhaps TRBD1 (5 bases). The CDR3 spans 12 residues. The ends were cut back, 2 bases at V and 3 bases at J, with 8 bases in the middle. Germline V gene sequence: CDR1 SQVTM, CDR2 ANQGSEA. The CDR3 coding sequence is TGCAGCGTTGAACTTGACAGCTACGAGCAGTACTTC. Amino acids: CSVELDSYEQYF.

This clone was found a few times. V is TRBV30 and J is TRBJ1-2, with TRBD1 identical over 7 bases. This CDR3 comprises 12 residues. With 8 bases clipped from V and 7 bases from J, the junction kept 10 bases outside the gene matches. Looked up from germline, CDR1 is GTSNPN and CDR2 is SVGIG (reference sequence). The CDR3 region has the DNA TGTGCCAGACAACAGGGGTGGGGTGGCTACACCTTC. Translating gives CARQQGWGGYTF.